The 3 T cell receptor beta chains in this list originate from one sample, sequenced in a study of STAT5B mutations in CD4+ large granular lymphocyte leukemia. The method was immunoSEQ multiplex PCR; TCRdb's version includes in-frame clones alone and lacks a portion of them. This table has approximately 40,000 clones, approximately 84% appearing once. The sequencing sample was made of CD4+ T cells from blood buffy coats. These TCRs come from a human donor in good health.

This clone was seen more than once but under ten times. CDR3 DNA: TGTGCCAGCAGTGAAGCGAGTGGGTTCGTGTCTGAAGCTTTCTTT. It translates to CASSEASGFVSEAFF. The chain joins TRBV2 to TRBJ1-1; no reliable D call. The germline CDR1 and CDR2 sequences are SNHLY and FYNNEI. V lost 0 bases, J lost 6 bases, and 14 bases lay in between. The CDR3 runs to 15 residues.

This sequence joins TRBV29-1 and TRBJ2-7; 7 nucleotides align to TRBD1. This CDR3 comprises 13 residues. Germline CDR1 SQVTM, CDR2 ANQGSEA. The J segment lost 1 base and the V segment lost 6 bases, leaving 6 bases of the junction unmatched. DNA of the CDR3: TGCAGCGTATCCGCGACAGGGTCCTACGAGCAGTACTTC. It codes for CSVSATGSYEQYF.

This clone was seen once. V usage is TRBV5-4 and J usage is TRBJ2-5; D may be TRBD2 (6 bases). CDR1 is SGHNT, CDR2 YYREEE, per germline (reference sequence). The CDR3 is 14 amino acids. V lost 5 bases to trimming and J lost 5 bases, with 16 bases between them. CDR3 coding DNA: TGTGCCAGCAGTTCAACGACTAGTCAGGAGACCCAGTACTTC. As protein: CASSSTTSQETQYF.